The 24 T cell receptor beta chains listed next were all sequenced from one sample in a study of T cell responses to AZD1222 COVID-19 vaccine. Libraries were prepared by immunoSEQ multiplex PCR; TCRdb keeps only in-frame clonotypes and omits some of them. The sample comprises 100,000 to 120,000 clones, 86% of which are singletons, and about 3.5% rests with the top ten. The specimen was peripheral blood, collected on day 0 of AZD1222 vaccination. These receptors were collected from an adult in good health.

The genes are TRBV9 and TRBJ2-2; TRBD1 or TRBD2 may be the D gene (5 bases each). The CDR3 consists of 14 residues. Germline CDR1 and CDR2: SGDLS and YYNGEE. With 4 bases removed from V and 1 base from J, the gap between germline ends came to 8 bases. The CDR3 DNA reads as TGTGCCAGCAGCTTGGGGGTGAACACCGGGGAGCTGTTTTTT. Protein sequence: CASSLGVNTGELFF.

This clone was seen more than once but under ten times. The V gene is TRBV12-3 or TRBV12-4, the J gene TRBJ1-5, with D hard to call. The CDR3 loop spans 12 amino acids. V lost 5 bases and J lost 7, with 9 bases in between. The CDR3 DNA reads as TGTGCCAGCAGTAAAGCGGAACAGCCCCAGCATTTT. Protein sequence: CASSKAEQPQHF.

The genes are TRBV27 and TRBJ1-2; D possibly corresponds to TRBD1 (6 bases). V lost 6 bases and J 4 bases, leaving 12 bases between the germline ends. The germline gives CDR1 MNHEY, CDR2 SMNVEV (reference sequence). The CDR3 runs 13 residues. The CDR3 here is CASRTRGSYGYTF. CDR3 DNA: TGTGCCAGCAGGACCAGGGGTAGCTATGGCTACACCTTC.

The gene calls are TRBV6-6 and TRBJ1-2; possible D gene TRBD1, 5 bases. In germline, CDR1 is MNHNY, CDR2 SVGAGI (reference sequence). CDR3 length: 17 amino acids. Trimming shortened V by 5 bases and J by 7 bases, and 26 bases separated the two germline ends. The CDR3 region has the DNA TGTGCCAGCAGTCAACTAAGTCTGGGGCAACCCAGGATTGGCTACACCTTC. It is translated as CASSQLSLGQPRIGYTF.

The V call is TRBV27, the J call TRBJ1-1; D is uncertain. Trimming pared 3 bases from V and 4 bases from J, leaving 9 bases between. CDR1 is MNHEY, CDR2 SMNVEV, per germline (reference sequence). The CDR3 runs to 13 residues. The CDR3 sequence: CASSLMTSTEAFF. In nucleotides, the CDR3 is TGTGCCAGCAGTTTGATGACCAGCACTGAAGCTTTCTTT.

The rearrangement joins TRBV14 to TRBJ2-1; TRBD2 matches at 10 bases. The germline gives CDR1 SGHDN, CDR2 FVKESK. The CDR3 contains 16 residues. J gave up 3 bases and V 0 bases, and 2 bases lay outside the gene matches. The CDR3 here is CASSQEASGGYNEQFF. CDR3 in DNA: TGTGCCAGCAGCCAAGAGGCTAGCGGGGGCTACAATGAGCAGTTCTTC.

As DNA, the CDR3 is TGTGCCAGCAGTTACTCCGTCGGCAGGGTTCCCTACGAGCAGTACTTC. It encodes CASSYSVGRVPYEQYF. This chain links TRBV6-5 with TRBJ2-7, with D perhaps TRBD1 (5 bases). Trimming removed 0 bases from V and 2 bases from J, with 14 bases in between. CDR1 is MNHEY, CDR2 SVGAGI, per germline. There are 16 residues in the CDR3.

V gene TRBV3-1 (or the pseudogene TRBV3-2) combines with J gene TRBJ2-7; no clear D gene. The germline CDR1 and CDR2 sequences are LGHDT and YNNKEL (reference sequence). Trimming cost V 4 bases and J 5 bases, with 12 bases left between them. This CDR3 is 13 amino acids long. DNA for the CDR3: TGTGCCAGCAGCCCCGGGCTCCCGAACGAGCAGTACTTC. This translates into CASSPGLPNEQYF.

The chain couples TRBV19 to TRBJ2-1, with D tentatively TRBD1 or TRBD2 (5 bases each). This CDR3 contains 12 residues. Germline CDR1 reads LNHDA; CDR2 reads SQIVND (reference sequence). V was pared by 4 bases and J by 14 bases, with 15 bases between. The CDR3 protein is CASSTSPGPEFF. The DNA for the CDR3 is TGTGCCAGTAGTACCTCTCCGGGACCGGAGTTCTTC. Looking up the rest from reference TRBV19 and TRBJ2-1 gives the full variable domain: DGGITQSPKYLFRKEGQNVTLSCEQNLNHDAMYWYRQDPGQGLRLIYYSQIVNDFQKGDIAEGYSVSREKKESFPLTVTSAQKNPTAFYLCASSTSPGPEFFGPGTRLTVL.

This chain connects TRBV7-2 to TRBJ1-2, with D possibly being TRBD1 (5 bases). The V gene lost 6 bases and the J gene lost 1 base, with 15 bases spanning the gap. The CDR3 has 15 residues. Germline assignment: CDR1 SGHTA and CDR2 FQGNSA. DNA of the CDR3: TGTGCCAGCAGTTCCCGGGGCAGTGGTAACTATGGCTACACCTTC. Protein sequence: CASSSRGSGNYGYTF.

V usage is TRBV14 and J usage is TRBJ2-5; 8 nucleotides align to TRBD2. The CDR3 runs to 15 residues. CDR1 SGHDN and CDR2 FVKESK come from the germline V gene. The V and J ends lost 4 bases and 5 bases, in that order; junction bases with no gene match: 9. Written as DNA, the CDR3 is TGTGCCAGCAGCCTTCGCCCTAGCGGGTGGGAGACCCAGTACTTC. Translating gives CASSLRPSGWETQYF. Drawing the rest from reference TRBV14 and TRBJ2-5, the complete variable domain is EAGVTQFPSHSVIEKGQTVTLRCDPISGHDNLYWYRRVMGKEIKFLLHFVKESKQDESGMPNNRFLAERTGGTYSTLKVQPAELEDSGVYFCASSLRPSGWETQYFGPGTRLLVL.

CDR3 region: CASSQTGDAPLHF. The DNA for the CDR3 is TGTGCCAGCAGCCAGACAGGGGATGCACCCCTCCACTTT. The V and J genes are TRBV28 and TRBJ1-6, with TRBD1 matching 8 bases. CDR3 length: 13 residues. After removal of 6 bases from V and 11 bases from J, the junction contained 6 bases not matched to a gene. The germline V gene encodes CDR1 MDHEN and CDR2 SYDVKM.

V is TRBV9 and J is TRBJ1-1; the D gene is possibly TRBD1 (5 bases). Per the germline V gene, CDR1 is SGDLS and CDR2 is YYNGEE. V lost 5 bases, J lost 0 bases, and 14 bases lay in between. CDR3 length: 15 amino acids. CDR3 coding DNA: TGTGCCAGCAGTCCCCGCCGGGGGATGAACACTGAAGCTTTCTTT. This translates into CASSPRRGMNTEAFF. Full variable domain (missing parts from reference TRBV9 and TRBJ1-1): DSGVTQTPKHLITATGQRVTLRCSPRSGDLSVYWYQQSLDQGLQFLIQYYNGEERAKGNILERFSAQQFPDLHSELNLSSLELGDSALYFCASSPRRGMNTEAFFGQGTRLTVV.

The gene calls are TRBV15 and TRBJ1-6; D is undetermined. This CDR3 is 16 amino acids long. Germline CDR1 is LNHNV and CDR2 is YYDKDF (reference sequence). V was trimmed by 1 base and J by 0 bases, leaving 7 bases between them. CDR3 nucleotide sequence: TGTGCCACCAGCAGAGTAACGTTCTCCTATAATTCACCCCTCCACTTT. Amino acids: CATSRVTFSYNSPLHF.

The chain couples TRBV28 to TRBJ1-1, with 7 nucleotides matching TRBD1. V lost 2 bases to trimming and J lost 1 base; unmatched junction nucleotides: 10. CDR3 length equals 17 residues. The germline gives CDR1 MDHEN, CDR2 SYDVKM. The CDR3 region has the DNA TGTGCCAGCAGTTTAGTCCCAGGGGGGCTGGGGAACACTGAAGCTTTCTTT. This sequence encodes CASSLVPGGLGNTEAFF.

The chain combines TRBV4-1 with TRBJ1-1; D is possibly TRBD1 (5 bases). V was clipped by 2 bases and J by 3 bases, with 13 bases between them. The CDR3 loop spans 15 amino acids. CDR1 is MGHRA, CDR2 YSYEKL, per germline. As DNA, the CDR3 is TGCGCCAGCAGCCAACCGAGCAGGGTCGACACTGAAGCTTTCTTT. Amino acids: CASSQPSRVDTEAFF.

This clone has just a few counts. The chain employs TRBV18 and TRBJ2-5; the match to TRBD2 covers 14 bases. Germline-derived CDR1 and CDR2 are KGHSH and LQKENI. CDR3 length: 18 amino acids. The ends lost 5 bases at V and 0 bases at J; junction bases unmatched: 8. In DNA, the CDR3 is TGTGCCAGCTCATCTGGACTAGCGGGGGGACCTAACCAAGAGACCCAGTACTTC. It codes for CASSSGLAGGPNQETQYF. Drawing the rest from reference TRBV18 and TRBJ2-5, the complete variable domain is NAGVMQNPRHLVRRRGQEARLRCSPMKGHSHVYWYRQLPEEGLKFMVYLQKENIIDESGMPKERFSAEFPKEGPSILRIQQVVRGDSAAYFCASSSGLAGGPNQETQYFGPGTRLLVL.

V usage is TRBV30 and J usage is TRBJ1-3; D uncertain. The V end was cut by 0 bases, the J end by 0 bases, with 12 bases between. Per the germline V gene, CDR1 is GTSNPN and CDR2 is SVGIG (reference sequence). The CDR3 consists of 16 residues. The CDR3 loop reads CAWSVRGFLSGNTIYF. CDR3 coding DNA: TGTGCCTGGAGTGTACGCGGATTTCTCTCTGGAAACACCATATATTTT.

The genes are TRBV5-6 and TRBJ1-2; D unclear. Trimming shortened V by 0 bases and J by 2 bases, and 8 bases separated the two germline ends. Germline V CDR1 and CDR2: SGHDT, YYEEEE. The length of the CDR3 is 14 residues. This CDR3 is CASSLGRINYGYTF. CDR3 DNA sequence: TGTGCCAGCAGCTTGGGACGGATAAACTATGGCTACACCTTC.

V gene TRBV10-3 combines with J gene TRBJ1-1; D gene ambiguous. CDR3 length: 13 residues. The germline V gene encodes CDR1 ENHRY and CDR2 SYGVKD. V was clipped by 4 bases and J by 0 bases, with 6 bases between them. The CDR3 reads CAISGGMNTEAFF. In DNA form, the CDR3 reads TGTGCCATCAGTGGGGGAATGAACACTGAAGCTTTCTTT.

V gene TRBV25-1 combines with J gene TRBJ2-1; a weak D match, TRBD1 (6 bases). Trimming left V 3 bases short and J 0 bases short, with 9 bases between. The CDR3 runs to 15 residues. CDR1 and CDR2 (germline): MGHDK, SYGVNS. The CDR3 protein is CASSDTGSSYNEQFF. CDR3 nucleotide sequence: TGTGCCAGCAGTGATACAGGGAGCTCCTACAATGAGCAGTTCTTC.

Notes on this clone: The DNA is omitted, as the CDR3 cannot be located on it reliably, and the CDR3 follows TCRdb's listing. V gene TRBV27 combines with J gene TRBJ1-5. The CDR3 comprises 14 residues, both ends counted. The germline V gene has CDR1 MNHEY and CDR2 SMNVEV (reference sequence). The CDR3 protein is CASSSSNSNQPQHF.

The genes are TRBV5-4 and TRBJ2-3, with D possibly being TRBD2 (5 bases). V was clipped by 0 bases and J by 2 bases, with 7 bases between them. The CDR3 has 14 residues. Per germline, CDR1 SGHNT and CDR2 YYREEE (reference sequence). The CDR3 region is CASSLVRDTDTQYF. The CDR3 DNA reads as TGTGCCAGCAGCTTGGTTCGGGACACAGATACGCAGTATTTT.

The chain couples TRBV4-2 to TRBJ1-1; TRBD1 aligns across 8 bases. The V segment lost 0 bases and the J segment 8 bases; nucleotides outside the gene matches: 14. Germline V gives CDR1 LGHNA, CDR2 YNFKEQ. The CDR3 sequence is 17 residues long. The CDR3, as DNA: TGTGCCAGCAGCCAAGATGCCCCCCGTGAGCAGGGGGCGGAAGCTTTCTTT. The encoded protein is CASSQDAPREQGAEAFF.